This T cell receptor (beta chain) was sequenced in a study of shared clonotypes between healthy human individuals. Background on the study: Sampling drew on donors who were a couple of women and three men aged 18 to 49.

The CDR3 consists of 14 residues. Germline CDR1 SGHNT, CDR2 YYREEE (reference sequence). The germline V and J ends were trimmed by 7 bases and 1 base, with 12 bases remaining between them. Only CD45RO-negative cells positively selected for CCR7 counted as naive CD8 cells, so terminally differentiated effector memory CD45RA+ cells were excluded. TCRdb's table, derived via immunoSEQ multiplex PCR, lists solely in-frame clones and lacks some. This sample yields some 2 million clones, of which about 95% are seen a single time; 1% to 1.5% belongs to the top ten. Sequenced: naive CD8+ T cells sorted from blood. The J gene is TRBJ2-1, the V gene TRBV5-4, with D possibly being TRBD2 (6 bases). The sequence was collected from a man aged 18 to 29 in good health. The CDR3 region is CASGIGGSYNEQFF. CDR3 DNA sequence: TGTGCCAGCGGAATCGGGGGATCCTACAATGAGCAGTTCTTC.